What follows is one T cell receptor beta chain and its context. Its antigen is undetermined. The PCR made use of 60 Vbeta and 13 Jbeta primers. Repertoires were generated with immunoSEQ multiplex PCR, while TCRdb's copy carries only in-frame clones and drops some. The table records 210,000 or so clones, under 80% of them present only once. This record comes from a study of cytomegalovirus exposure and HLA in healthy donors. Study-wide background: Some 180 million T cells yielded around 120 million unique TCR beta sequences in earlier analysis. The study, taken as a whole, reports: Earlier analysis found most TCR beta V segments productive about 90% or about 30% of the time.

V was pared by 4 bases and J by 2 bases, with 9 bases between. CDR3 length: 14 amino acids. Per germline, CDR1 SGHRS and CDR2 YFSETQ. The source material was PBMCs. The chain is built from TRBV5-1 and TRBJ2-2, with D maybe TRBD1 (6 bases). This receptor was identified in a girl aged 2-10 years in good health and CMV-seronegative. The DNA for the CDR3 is TGCGCCAGCAGCCAGGACAGCAACACCGGGGAGCTGTTTTTT. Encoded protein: CASSQDSNTGELFF.